The clone carrying this TCR beta chain is a singleton in its sample. Antigen: not known. The sample belongs to a study of circulating and synovial CD4+ cells in juvenile arthritis. Study findings and constraints: Circulating pathogenic-like lymphocytes shared a substantially higher fraction of CDR3 sequences with synovium than bulk blood. Bulk blood CD4 samples held at least an order of magnitude more or fewer genomes than CPL. These repertoires were less diverse than bulk blood CD4 repertoires.

The protocol was immunoSEQ multiplex PCR, while the TCRdb copy is restricted to in-frame clones and leaves out a portion. The sample lists tens of thousands of clones; about 96% were seen once. The germline V and J ends were trimmed by 3 bases and 11 bases, with 14 bases remaining between them. The CDR3 extends over 13 amino acids. CDR1 and CDR2 (germline): MNHEY, SMNVEV (reference sequence). Samples derive from patients with active juvenile idiopathic arthritis. V and J are TRBV27 and TRBJ1-5; possible D gene TRBD1, 6 bases. Sequenced sample: CD4+ T cells from blood. The receptor was isolated from a human donor with juvenile idiopathic arthritis. The CDR3 region has the DNA TGTGCCAGCAGTTTCAGAGGGGGGGTGGCCCAGCATTTT. This encodes CASSFRGGVAQHF.